Listed below are T cell receptor beta chains from one sample, sequenced in a study of HIV-infected patients and healthy controls. MiXCR, applied by TCRdb to the 5' RACE reads, yields one record per CDR3 protein. In the table there are fewer than 20,000 distinct CDR3 sequences, 8.5% to 9% of which are singletons. Sequenced material: blood, taken during antiretroviral therapy. The receptors stem from an adult with HIV infection. Each CDR3 is given with its conserved first and last residue. Fields, in order: CDR3 DNA, CDR3 protein, CDR3 length, clone size, D gene, J gene, V gene. D genes are given only for firm matches. A clone size is listed for some rows: how often the clone was seen (once, few, many), or a class if it is expanded.

CDR3 DNA: TGTGCCAGCCAGCAGGAAGAAAAACTGTTTTTT
CDR3 protein: CASQQEEKLFF
CDR3 length: 11
clone size: NA
D gene: NA
J gene: TRBJ1-4
V gene: TRBV28

CDR3 DNA: TGTGCCAGCAGCTTGGCCGGGGGACAGGGTAGCGGCTACGAGCAGTACTTC
CDR3 protein: CASSLAGGQGSGYEQYF
CDR3 length: 17
clone size: many
D gene: TRBD1
J gene: TRBJ2-7
V gene: TRBV5-6

CDR3 DNA: TGCGCCAGCAGCTTCGAGACAGGGGTCGAGGGACCTGAAGCTTTCTTT
CDR3 protein: CASSFETGVEGPEAFF
CDR3 length: 16
clone size: NA
D gene: TRBD1
J gene: TRBJ1-1
V gene: TRBV5-1

CDR3 DNA: TGTGCCAGCAGCTTAGCGCGAGCGGCGATGAGCACAGATACGCAGTATTTT
CDR3 protein: CASSLARAAMSTDTQYF
CDR3 length: 17
clone size: many
D gene: NA
J gene: TRBJ2-3
V gene: TRBV7-9

CDR3 DNA: TGCAGTGCTAGAGACAGGCCCCTGGAGCAGTACTTC
CDR3 protein: CSARDRPLEQYF
CDR3 length: 12
clone size: many
D gene: NA
J gene: TRBJ2-7
V gene: TRBV20-1

CDR3 DNA: TGTGCCAGCAGTTACGGCGGAGACACAGATACGCAGTATTTT
CDR3 protein: CASSYGGDTDTQYF
CDR3 length: 14
clone size: NA
D gene: NA
J gene: TRBJ2-3
V gene: TRBV6-5

CDR3 DNA: TGTGCCAGCCCACCGGGGACAGTCACCTACAATGAGCAGTTCTTC
CDR3 protein: CASPPGTVTYNEQFF
CDR3 length: 15
clone size: many
D gene: TRBD1
J gene: TRBJ2-1
V gene: TRBV6-1

CDR3 DNA: TGTGCCAGCGGGCGACAGGAGGTAGAGCAGTTCTTC
CDR3 protein: CASGRQEVEQFF
CDR3 length: 12
clone size: medium-sized
D gene: NA
J gene: TRBJ2-1
V gene: TRBV6-1

CDR3 DNA: TGTGCCAGCAGTTTAGGAGGGGATAATTCACCCCTCCACTTT
CDR3 protein: CASSLGGDNSPLHF
CDR3 length: 14
clone size: many
D gene: NA
J gene: TRBJ1-6
V gene: TRBV27

CDR3 DNA: TGTGCCAGCAGACCAGGACAGGGGGGGCAGCCCCAGCATTTT
CDR3 protein: CASRPGQGGQPQHF
CDR3 length: 14
clone size: many
D gene: TRBD1
J gene: TRBJ1-5
V gene: TRBV7-8

CDR3 DNA: TGCAGCGTTGAGTTTACAGGGGTGGACTACGAGCAGTACTTC
CDR3 protein: CSVEFTGVDYEQYF
CDR3 length: 14
clone size: many
D gene: TRBD1
J gene: TRBJ2-7
V gene: TRBV29-1

CDR3 DNA: TGTGCCAGCAGCCAGGCGGACTGGAACACTGAAGCTTTCTTT
CDR3 protein: CASSQADWNTEAFF
CDR3 length: 14
clone size: many
D gene: NA
J gene: TRBJ1-1
V gene: TRBV14

CDR3 DNA: TGTGCCAGCAGATCCCTCCAGGACAGCAGCTATAATTCACCCCTCCACTTT
CDR3 protein: CASRSLQDSSYNSPLHF
CDR3 length: 17
clone size: many
D gene: NA
J gene: TRBJ1-6
V gene: TRBV7-9

CDR3 DNA: TGTGCCAGCAGTTTATATACAGAGATTAACACTGAAGCTTTCTTT
CDR3 protein: CASSLYTEINTEAFF
CDR3 length: 15
clone size: medium-sized
D gene: NA
J gene: TRBJ1-1
V gene: TRBV6-5

CDR3 DNA: TGTGCTAGCAGCGACGGGGTACAAGAAGAGACCCAGTACTTC
CDR3 protein: CASSDGVQEETQYF
CDR3 length: 14
clone size: few
D gene: NA
J gene: TRBJ2-5
V gene: TRBV7-7

CDR3 DNA: TGCGCCAGCAGCCAACAGGGAATCCAAGAGACCCAGTACTTC
CDR3 protein: CASSQQGIQETQYF
CDR3 length: 14
clone size: many
D gene: NA
J gene: TRBJ2-5
V gene: TRBV4-1

CDR3 DNA: TGTGCCAGCAGGCCGGGGACTAGCCTCTACAATGAGCAGTTCTTC
CDR3 protein: CASRPGTSLYNEQFF
CDR3 length: 15
clone size: many
D gene: TRBD2
J gene: TRBJ2-1
V gene: TRBV12-3/TRBV12-4

CDR3 DNA: TGTGCCAGCAGTTACTTGGCAGCGAACACCGGGGAGCTGTTTTTT
CDR3 protein: CASSYLAANTGELFF
CDR3 length: 15
clone size: many
D gene: NA
J gene: TRBJ2-2
V gene: TRBV6-2/TRBV6-3

CDR3 DNA: TGTGCCAGCAGGCCTACCGGAGACCAGATTGCAGAGACCCAGTACTTC
CDR3 protein: CASRPTGDQIAETQYF
CDR3 length: 16
clone size: many
D gene: NA
J gene: TRBJ2-5
V gene: TRBV11-1

CDR3 DNA: TGTGCCAGCAGCTTACTAGCCAGAGATACGCAGTATTTT
CDR3 protein: CASSLLARDTQYF
CDR3 length: 13
clone size: NA
D gene: NA
J gene: TRBJ2-3
V gene: TRBV5-6

CDR3 DNA: TGTGCCATCAGCCGGACTAGCGGTTCGAGCTCCTACGAGCAGTACTTC
CDR3 protein: CAISRTSGSSSYEQYF
CDR3 length: 16
clone size: many
D gene: TRBD2
J gene: TRBJ2-7
V gene: TRBV10-3

CDR3 DNA: TGCAGCGTTGAGGGCCTAGAAGGCCCAGAGACCCAGTACTTC
CDR3 protein: CSVEGLEGPETQYF
CDR3 length: 14
clone size: many
D gene: NA
J gene: TRBJ2-5
V gene: TRBV29-1

CDR3 DNA: TGTGCCTGGAGTGTCACGGTGAACACTGAAGCTTTCTTT
CDR3 protein: CAWSVTVNTEAFF
CDR3 length: 13
clone size: many
D gene: NA
J gene: TRBJ1-1
V gene: TRBV30

CDR3 DNA: TGTGCCAGCAGCTTAGCGGTCCAAGAGACCCAGTACTTC
CDR3 protein: CASSLAVQETQYF
CDR3 length: 13
clone size: many
D gene: NA
J gene: TRBJ2-5
V gene: TRBV7-2

CDR3 DNA: TGTGCCAGTAGCCCCCGGGGGGGACTAGCGACGGAGACCCAGTACTTC
CDR3 protein: CASSPRGGLATETQYF
CDR3 length: 16
clone size: many
D gene: TRBD2
J gene: TRBJ2-5
V gene: TRBV19

CDR3 DNA: TGTGCCAGCAGCCGACGACTAGCGGAAGAGACCCAGTACTTC
CDR3 protein: CASSRRLAEETQYF
CDR3 length: 14
clone size: many
D gene: TRBD2
J gene: TRBJ2-5
V gene: TRBV14

CDR3 DNA: TGTGCCAGCAGCCTTCACCGTTTTGACACTGAAGCTTTCTTT
CDR3 protein: CASSLHRFDTEAFF
CDR3 length: 14
clone size: many
D gene: NA
J gene: TRBJ1-1
V gene: TRBV14

CDR3 DNA: TGCGCCAGCAGCCAGCGGGGACAGGGGGCTTACAATGAGCAGTTCTTC
CDR3 protein: CASSQRGQGAYNEQFF
CDR3 length: 16
clone size: many
D gene: TRBD1
J gene: TRBJ2-1
V gene: TRBV4-1

CDR3 DNA: TGTGCCACATCGGAGGTTCCAGATACGCAGTATTTT
CDR3 protein: CATSEVPDTQYF
CDR3 length: 12
clone size: many
D gene: NA
J gene: TRBJ2-3
V gene: TRBV24-1

CDR3 DNA: TGCGCCAGCAGCTTACTAGCGACCTACAATGAGCAGTTCTTC
CDR3 protein: CASSLLATYNEQFF
CDR3 length: 14
clone size: many
D gene: TRBD2
J gene: TRBJ2-1
V gene: TRBV4-1

CDR3 DNA: TGTGCCAGCAGCTTAGGACAGCGATACTATGGCTACACCTTC
CDR3 protein: CASSLGQRYYGYTF
CDR3 length: 14
clone size: few
D gene: NA
J gene: TRBJ1-2
V gene: TRBV7-9

CDR3 DNA: TGTGCCAGCAGCGCGGGACAGGGGACGTGGCAGCCCCAGCATTTT
CDR3 protein: CASSAGQGTWQPQHF
CDR3 length: 15
clone size: many
D gene: TRBD1
J gene: TRBJ1-5
V gene: TRBV5-5

CDR3 DNA: TGTGCCAGCAGCCCCGCGGCACAAGAGACCCAGTACTTC
CDR3 protein: CASSPAAQETQYF
CDR3 length: 13
clone size: many
D gene: NA
J gene: TRBJ2-5
V gene: TRBV7-3

CDR3 DNA: TGTGCCAGCAGTCGGACCATCGGGGAGCTGTTTTTT
CDR3 protein: CASSRTIGELFF
CDR3 length: 12
clone size: many
D gene: NA
J gene: TRBJ2-2
V gene: TRBV6-6

CDR3 DNA: TGCAGTGCTAGAGATCGTAGGAGCGGGATGTTTTCCGAGCAGTACTTC
CDR3 protein: CSARDRRSGMFSEQYF
CDR3 length: 16
clone size: many
D gene: TRBD2
J gene: TRBJ2-7
V gene: TRBV20-1

CDR3 DNA: TGTGCCAGCAGTTATTCGCCGGGACAGGGAGGAGAAAAACTGTTTTTT
CDR3 protein: CASSYSPGQGGEKLFF
CDR3 length: 16
clone size: many
D gene: TRBD1
J gene: TRBJ1-4
V gene: TRBV6-5

CDR3 DNA: TGTGCCAGCAGCTCCGGAGCGAACACTGAAGCTTTCTTT
CDR3 protein: CASSSGANTEAFF
CDR3 length: 13
clone size: many
D gene: NA
J gene: TRBJ1-1
V gene: TRBV7-6

CDR3 DNA: TGTGCCAGCAGCTTGGACAACGAGCAGTACTTC
CDR3 protein: CASSLDNEQYF
CDR3 length: 11
clone size: NA
D gene: NA
J gene: TRBJ2-7
V gene: TRBV11-2

CDR3 DNA: TGTGCCAGCTCACCACCCGGGACAGGGGATCAGCCCCAGCATTTT
CDR3 protein: CASSPPGTGDQPQHF
CDR3 length: 15
clone size: many
D gene: TRBD1
J gene: TRBJ1-5
V gene: TRBV18